This T cell receptor (beta chain) originates from a study of shared clonotypes between healthy human individuals. Across the study: For every donor, three CD4 naive, three CD4 memory, two CD8 naive and one CD8 memory plates were used. Study outcomes and limitations: The diversity represented, both genetic and in exposure history, was limited by few donors.

Nashville, Tennessee was home to all donors, each a Caucasian adult. This table comes from immunoSEQ multiplex PCR, and its TCRdb copy is limited to in-frame clones, with some not included. The sample holds about 1.5 million clones, around 98% seen once. This clone has a single count. Its target is not known. This CDR3 is 15 amino acids long. The V gene lost 1 base and the J gene lost 0 bases, with 11 bases spanning the gap. The germline CDR1 and CDR2 sequences are SGHRS and YFSETQ. Material for sequencing was naive CD4+ T cells sorted from blood. As for subset: CD45RA+ positively selected. The clonotype comes from a man aged 25-40 years in good health. The genes are TRBV5-1 and TRBJ2-7; D is perhaps TRBD2 (5 bases). The CDR3 nucleotides are TGCGCCAGCAGCTTGTTGCGGGCCAGCTCCTACGAGCAGTACTTC. This encodes CASSLLRASSYEQYF.